The sequence of this TCR beta chain was determined in a study of blood T cell repertoires in COVID-19. Looking at the study overall: The study drew acute and convalescent COVID-19 samples from the United States, Italy and Spain. PBMCs, B-cell-depleted T cells, or T cells were the source of the cDNA or gDNA that made up the material.

Participants had their cohort set by participant-reported clinical history. Methods used by the authors: Counts of nucleated cells, estimated from reference gene primer amplification, were obtained. Sequencing was performed with immunoSEQ multiplex PCR; in TCRdb, only in-frame clones are kept and a portion is missing. That table gives V, J and clone size, and the DNA gave D and trimming. The table has a few hundred thousand clones, roughly four fifths seen once. What was sequenced was PBMCs or T cells enriched from blood (not recorded which). This clonotype was sampled from a woman aged 45 to 65 who had recovered from COVID-19.

The CDR3 reads CASRTRSGIQGYGYTF. The CDR3 coding sequence is TGTGCCAGTAGGACTCGATCAGGGATTCAGGGCTATGGCTACACCTTC. The V gene is TRBV19, the J gene TRBJ1-2, with D possibly being TRBD1 (5 bases). Germline V lookup: CDR1 LNHDA, CDR2 SQIVND (reference sequence). V was pared by 6 bases and J by 4 bases, with 21 bases between. The CDR3 extends over 16 amino acids.